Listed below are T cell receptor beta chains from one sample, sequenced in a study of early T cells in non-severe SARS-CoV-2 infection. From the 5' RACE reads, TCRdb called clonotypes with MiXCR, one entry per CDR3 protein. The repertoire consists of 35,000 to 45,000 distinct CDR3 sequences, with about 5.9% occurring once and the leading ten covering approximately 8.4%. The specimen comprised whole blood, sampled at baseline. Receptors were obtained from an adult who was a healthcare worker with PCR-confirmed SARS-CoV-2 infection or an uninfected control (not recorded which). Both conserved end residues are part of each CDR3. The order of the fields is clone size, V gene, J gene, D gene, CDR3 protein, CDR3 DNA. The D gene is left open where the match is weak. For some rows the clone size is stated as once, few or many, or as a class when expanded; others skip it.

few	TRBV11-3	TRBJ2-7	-	CASSLGPVYEQYF	TGTGCCAGCAGCTTAGGCCCCGTATACGAGCAGTACTTC
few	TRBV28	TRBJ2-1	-	CASSSPGGIRYNEQFF	TGTGCCAGCAGTTCCCCGGGCGGGATTCGCTACAATGAGCAGTTCTTC
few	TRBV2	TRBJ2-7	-	CASQGGDKSYEQYF	TGTGCCAGCCAGGGGGGGGACAAATCCTACGAGCAGTACTTC
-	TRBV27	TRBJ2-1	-	CASRRPTGPYNEQFF	TGTGCCAGCCGCCGTCCCACAGGGCCCTACAATGAGCAGTTCTTC
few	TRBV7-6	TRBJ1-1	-	CASSLARNTEAFF	TGTGCCAGCAGCTTAGCGCGGAACACTGAAGCTTTCTTT
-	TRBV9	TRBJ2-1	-	CASSVEEKQFF	TGTGCCAGCAGCGTAGAGGAGAAGCAGTTCTTC
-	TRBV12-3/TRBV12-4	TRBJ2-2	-	CASSPRTEHTGELFF	TGTGCCAGCAGTCCCCGGACAGAGCACACCGGGGAGCTGTTTTTT
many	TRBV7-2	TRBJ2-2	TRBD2	CASSLAGGGGNTGELFF	TGTGCCAGCAGCTTAGCGGGTGGCGGGGGGAACACCGGGGAGCTGTTTTTT
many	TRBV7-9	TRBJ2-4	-	CASSYPAGRDIQYF	TGTGCCAGCAGCTACCCAGCAGGGAGAGACATTCAGTACTTC
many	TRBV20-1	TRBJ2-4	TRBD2	CSARGIGLAGRINIQYF	TGCAGTGCTAGGGGGATTGGACTAGCGGGGAGGATAAACATTCAGTACTTC
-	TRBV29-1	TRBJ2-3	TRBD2	CSGKWTSGGTDTQYF	TGCAGCGGCAAATGGACTAGCGGGGGGACAGATACGCAGTATTTT
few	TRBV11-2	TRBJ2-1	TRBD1	CASSFDRGKYNEQFF	TGTGCCAGCAGCTTCGACAGGGGGAAGTACAATGAGCAGTTCTTC
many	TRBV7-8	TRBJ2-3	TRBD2	CASSPLARNTDTQYF	TGTGCCAGCAGCCCACTAGCGCGGAACACAGATACGCAGTATTTT
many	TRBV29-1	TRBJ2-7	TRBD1	CSVAPGQVAHEQYF	TGCAGCGTTGCCCCGGGACAGGTTGCCCACGAGCAGTACTTC
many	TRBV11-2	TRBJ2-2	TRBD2	CASSPSSGATGELFF	TGTGCCAGCAGCCCTAGTAGCGGGGCCACCGGGGAGCTGTTTTTT
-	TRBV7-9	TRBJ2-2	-	CASRVADPNTGELFF	TGTGCCAGCAGGGTAGCGGACCCGAACACCGGGGAGCTGTTTTTT
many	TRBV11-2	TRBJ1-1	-	CASSQDLYGEAFF	TGTGCCAGCAGCCAAGACTTGTACGGGGAAGCTTTCTTT
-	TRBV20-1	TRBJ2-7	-	CSARRYEQYF	TGCAGTGCTAGGCGGTACGAGCAGTACTTC
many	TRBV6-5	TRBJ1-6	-	CASSTMGRGSSPLHF	TGTGCCAGCAGTACAATGGGCAGGGGCAGCTCACCCCTCCACTTT
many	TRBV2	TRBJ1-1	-	CASSFNSGNTEAFF	TGTGCCAGCAGTTTTAATTCAGGGAACACTGAAGCTTTCTTT
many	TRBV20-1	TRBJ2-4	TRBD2	CSASRGRDQYF	TGCAGTGCTAGCCGGGGGAGGGATCAGTACTTC
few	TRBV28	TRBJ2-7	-	CASSRKGSNAEQYF	TGTGCCAGCAGTCGAAAGGGGTCCAATGCGGAGCAGTACTTC
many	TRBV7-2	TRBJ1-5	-	CASSSNTGFQPQHF	TGTGCCAGCAGCTCCAATACAGGGTTTCAGCCCCAGCATTTT
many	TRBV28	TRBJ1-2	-	CASSLGGVNNYGYTF	TGTGCCAGCAGTTTAGGAGGTGTGAACAACTATGGCTACACCTTC
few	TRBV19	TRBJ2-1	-	CASSIEGGRGQLYNEQFF	TGTGCCAGTAGTATAGAAGGAGGTAGGGGACAACTCTACAATGAGCAGTTCTTC
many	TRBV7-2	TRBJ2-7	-	CASSAQGGDEQYF	TGTGCCAGCAGCGCTCAGGGTGGGGACGAGCAGTACTTC
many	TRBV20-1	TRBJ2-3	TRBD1	CSARQDAGQGPDTQYF	TGCAGTGCTAGACAAGATGCGGGACAGGGCCCAGATACGCAGTATTTT
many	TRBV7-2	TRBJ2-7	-	CASSLAVQGYEQYF	TGTGCCAGCAGCTTAGCGGTGCAGGGCTACGAGCAGTACTTC
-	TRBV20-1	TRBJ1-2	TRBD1	CSARHRDRSDYTF	TGCAGTGCTAGGCACCGGGACAGAAGTGACTACACCTTC
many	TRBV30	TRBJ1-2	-	CAWSARSYGYTF	TGTGCCTGGAGTGCCAGGAGCTATGGCTACACCTTC
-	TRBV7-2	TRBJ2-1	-	CASSLGGGLARNEQFF	TGTGCCAGCAGCTTAGGGGGCGGACTTGCACGGAATGAGCAGTTCTTC
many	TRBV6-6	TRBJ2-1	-	CASSYSGGAYNEQFF	TGTGCCAGCAGTTACTCGGGCGGGGCCTACAATGAGCAGTTCTTC
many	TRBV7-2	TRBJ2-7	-	CASSLLDGGSYEQYF	TGTGCCAGCAGCTTATTAGATGGCGGGTCCTACGAGCAGTACTTC
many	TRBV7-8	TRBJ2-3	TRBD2	CASSPGGAGTDTQYF	TGTGCCAGCAGCCCCGGGGGGGCCGGCACAGATACGCAGTATTTT
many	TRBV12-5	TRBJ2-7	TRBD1	CASGTGQGLDEQYF	TGTGCTAGTGGTACGGGACAGGGTTTGGACGAGCAGTACTTC
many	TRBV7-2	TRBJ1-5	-	CASSLDGSRNQPQHF	TGTGCCAGCAGCTTAGACGGTTCTCGCAATCAGCCCCAGCATTTT
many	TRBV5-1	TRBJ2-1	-	CASSLVSPEQFF	TGCGCCAGCAGCTTGGTAAGCCCTGAGCAGTTCTTC
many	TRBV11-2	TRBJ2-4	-	CASSLEGAGIGNIQYF	TGTGCCAGCAGCTTAGAGGGTGCAGGGATTGGAAACATTCAGTACTTC
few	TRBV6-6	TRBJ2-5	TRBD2	CASRSGGALETQYF	TGTGCCAGCAGGAGCGGGGGGGCCCTCGAGACCCAGTACTTC